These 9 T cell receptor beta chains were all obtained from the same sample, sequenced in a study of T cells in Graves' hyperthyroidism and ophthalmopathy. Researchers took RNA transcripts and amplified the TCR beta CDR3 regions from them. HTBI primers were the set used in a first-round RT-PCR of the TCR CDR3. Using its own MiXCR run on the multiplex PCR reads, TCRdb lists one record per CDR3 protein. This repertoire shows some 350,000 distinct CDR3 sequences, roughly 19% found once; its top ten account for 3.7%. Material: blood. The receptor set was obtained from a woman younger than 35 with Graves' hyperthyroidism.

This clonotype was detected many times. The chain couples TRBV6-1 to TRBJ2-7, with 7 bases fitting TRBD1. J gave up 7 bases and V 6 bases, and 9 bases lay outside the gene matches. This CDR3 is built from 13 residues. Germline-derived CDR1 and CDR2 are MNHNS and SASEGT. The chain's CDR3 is CASSHDREREQYF. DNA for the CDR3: TGTGCCAGCAGCCATGACAGGGAGCGGGAGCAGTACTTC.

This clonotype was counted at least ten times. The CDR3 reads CASSYSDGDYGYTF. The CDR3, as DNA: TGTGCCAGCAGTTACTCGGACGGGGACTATGGCTACACCTTC. The rearrangement joins TRBV6-5 to TRBJ1-2, with D unclear. The CDR3 sequence is 14 residues long. CDR1 MNHEY and CDR2 SVGAGI come from the germline V gene. V was cut by 0 bases and J by 3 bases, with 8 bases left in between.

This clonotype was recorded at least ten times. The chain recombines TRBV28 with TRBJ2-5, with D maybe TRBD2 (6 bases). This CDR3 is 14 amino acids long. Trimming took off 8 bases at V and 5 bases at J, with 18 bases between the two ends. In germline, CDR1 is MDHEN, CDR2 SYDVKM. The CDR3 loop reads CASRDSTGTETQYF. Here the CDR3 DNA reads TGTGCCAGCCGGGACTCAACCGGCACGGAGACCCAGTACTTC.

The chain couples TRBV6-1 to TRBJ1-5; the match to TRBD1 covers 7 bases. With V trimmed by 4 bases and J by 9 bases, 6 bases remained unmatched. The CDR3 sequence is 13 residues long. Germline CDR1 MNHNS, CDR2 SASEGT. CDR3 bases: TGTGCCAGCAGTGGTCAGGGACAGCTGCCCCAGCATTTT. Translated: CASSGQGQLPQHF.

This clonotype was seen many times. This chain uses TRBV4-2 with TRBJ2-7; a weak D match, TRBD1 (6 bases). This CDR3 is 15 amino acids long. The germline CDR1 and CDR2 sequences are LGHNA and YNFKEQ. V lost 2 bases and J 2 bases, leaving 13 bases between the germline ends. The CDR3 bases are TGTGCCAGCAGCCAAAAGTATGGGGACACCTACGAGCAGTACTTC. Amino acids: CASSQKYGDTYEQYF.

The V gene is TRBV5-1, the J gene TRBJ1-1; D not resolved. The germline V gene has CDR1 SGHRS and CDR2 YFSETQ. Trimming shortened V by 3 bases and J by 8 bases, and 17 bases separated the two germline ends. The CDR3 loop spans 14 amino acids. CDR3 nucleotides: TGCGCCAGCAGCTATTTTAACACGGGTCGAGAAGCTTTCTTT. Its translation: CASSYFNTGREAFF.

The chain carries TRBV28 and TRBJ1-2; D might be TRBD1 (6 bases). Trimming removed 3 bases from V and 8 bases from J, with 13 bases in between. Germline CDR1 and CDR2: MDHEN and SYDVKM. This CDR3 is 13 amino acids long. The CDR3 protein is CASSFLGGEGYTF. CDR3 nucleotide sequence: TGTGCCAGCAGTTTTTTAGGGGGAGAAGGCTACACCTTC.

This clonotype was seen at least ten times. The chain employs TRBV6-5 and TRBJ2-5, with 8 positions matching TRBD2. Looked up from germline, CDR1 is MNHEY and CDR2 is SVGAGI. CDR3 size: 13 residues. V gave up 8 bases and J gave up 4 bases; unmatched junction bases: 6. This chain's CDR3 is CASGRGGGETQYF. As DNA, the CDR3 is TGTGCCAGCGGTCGGGGGGGCGGAGAGACCCAGTACTTC.

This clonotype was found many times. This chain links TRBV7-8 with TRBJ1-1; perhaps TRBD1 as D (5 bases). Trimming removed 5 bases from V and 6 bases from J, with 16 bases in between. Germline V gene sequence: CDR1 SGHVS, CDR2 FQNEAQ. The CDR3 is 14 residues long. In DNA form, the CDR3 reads TGTGCCAGCAGCCTACAGGAGGTGTCGGCTGAAGCTTTCTTT. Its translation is CASSLQEVSAEAFF.